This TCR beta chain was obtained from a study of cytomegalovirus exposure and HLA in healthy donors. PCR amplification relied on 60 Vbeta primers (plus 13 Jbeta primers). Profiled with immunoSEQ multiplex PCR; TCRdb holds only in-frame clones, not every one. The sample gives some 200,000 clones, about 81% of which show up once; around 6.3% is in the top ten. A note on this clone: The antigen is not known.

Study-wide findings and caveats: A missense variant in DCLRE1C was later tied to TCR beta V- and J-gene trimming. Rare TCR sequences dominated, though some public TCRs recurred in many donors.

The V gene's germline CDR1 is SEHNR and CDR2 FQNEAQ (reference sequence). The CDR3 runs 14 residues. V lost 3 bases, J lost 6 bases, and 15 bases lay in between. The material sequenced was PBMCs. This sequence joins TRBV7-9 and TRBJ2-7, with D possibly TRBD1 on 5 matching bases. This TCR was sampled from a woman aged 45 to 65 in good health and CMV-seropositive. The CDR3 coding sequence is TGTGCCAGCAGCTTGAATGCAGGGATTGCCGAGCAGTACTTC. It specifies CASSLNAGIAEQYF.